Here is one TCR beta chain with its context. The antigen it recognizes is unknown. No per-base quality is available; no much larger clone lies one base away. The sample is drawn from a study of T cell changes during pregnancy in multiple sclerosis (dated by TCRdb to the late 2010s). About the investigation overall: The study examined how the T cell repertoire changed over the course of pregnancy in women with multiple sclerosis.

Library construction relied on the immunoSEQ multiplex PCR assay. TCRdb mirrors the immuneACCESS table, restricted to in-frame sequences. Some clones are absent from its copies; in checked studies, under half trace to an unresolved V gene, and the reason for the others is unknown. This sample lists about 100,000 clones; 85% to 95% were detected once. The ten largest clones add up to roughly 2.7% of the sample. In the germline V gene, CDR1 corresponds to MDHEN and CDR2 to SYDVKM. The germline V end is reduced by 4 bases and the J end by 6 bases; junction bases left unmatched: 12. Spanning cysteine to phenylalanine, the CDR3 consists of 16 amino acids. Of all the DNA, just the CDR3 is kept, 48 bases in frame from base 1.

Sequencing used peripheral blood, obtained in the first trimester of pregnancy. This sequence originates from a female donor with multiple sclerosis, enrolled in a pregnancy study. This chain joins TRBV28 to TRBJ1-5; a stretch of 7 junction bases matches TRBD1. Here the CDR3 is given as CASSSSKEGAGQPQHF. The DNA sequence is given as TGTGCCAGCAGTTCCTCTAAAGAGGGGGCGGGTCAGCCCCAGCATTTT.